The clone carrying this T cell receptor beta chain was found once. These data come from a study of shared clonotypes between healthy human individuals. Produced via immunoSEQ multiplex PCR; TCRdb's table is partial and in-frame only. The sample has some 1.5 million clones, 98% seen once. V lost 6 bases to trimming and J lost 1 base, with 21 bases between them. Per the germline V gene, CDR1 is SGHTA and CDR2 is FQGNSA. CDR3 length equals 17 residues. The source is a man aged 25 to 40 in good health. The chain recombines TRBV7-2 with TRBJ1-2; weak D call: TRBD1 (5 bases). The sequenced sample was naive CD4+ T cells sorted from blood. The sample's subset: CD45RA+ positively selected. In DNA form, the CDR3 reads TGTGCCAGCAGTCAGCCATCGGGGGGACTTTTTAACTATGGCTACACCTTC. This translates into CASSQPSGGLFNYGYTF.